This T cell receptor beta chain was retrieved from a study of T cells in Graves' hyperthyroidism and ophthalmopathy. Background on the study: Peripheral blood was taken when the disease was first diagnosed, before any treatment began. General study points: Ophthalmopathy was model-predicted a median approximately 6.9 months pre-onset. Peripheral blood also featured most of the thyroid clonotypes expanded above 0.001.

Researchers amplified the TCR beta CDR3 regions from RNA transcripts. The TCR CDR3 was amplified in a first-round RT-PCR using the HTBI primer set. TCRdb reprocessed the multiplex PCR reads via MiXCR and lists one record per CDR3 protein. The sample carries approximately 710,000 distinct CDR3 sequences, approximately 15% recorded once. Graves' hyperthyroidism without ophthalmopathy progression within 18 months was termed stable. Trimming cost V 3 bases and J 0 bases, with 12 bases left between them. The CDR3 is made up of 15 amino acids. Germline-derived CDR1 and CDR2 are DFQATT and SNEGSKA (reference sequence). At least ten counts were recorded for this clonotype. Its antigen is unidentified.

The sample consisted of blood. This chain connects TRBV20-1 to TRBJ2-1, with D hard to call. The source of this sequence is a man aged 45-65 years with Graves' hyperthyroidism. Here the CDR3 DNA reads TGCAGTGCTAGGGTGTTGGCATTCTCCTACAATGAGCAGTTCTTC. Translated: CSARVLAFSYNEQFF.